This T cell receptor beta chain comes out of a study of PD-L1 blockade in urothelial cancer. Study-wide background: Bladder-origin urothelial cancer in males described about 85% of the roughly 29 patients. Patients had undergone 0 to 3 prior chemotherapy regimens.

The time point here: pretreatment peripheral blood. There were between 1 and 8 samples from each patient, taken pretreatment and on-treatment. The templates were synthetic TCR analogs, and they were spiked into each PCR. The repertoire was sequenced with immunoSEQ multiplex PCR; TCRdb's copy has only in-frame clones and lacks some. The repertoire holds about 49,000 clones, around 74% seen once, with less than 11% in the top ten. CDR1 and CDR2 (germline): KGHSH, LQKENI. V lost 0 bases and J lost 3, with 11 bases in between. The CDR3 consists of 15 residues. The genes are TRBV18 and TRBJ1-2; D is unresolved. The TCR comes from a man in his 70s with urothelial cancer. This specimen was PBMCs, taken around atezolizumab (anti-PD-L1) treatment. The CDR3 here is CASSPPSGEDYGYTF. Here the CDR3 DNA reads TGTGCCAGCTCACCACCGTCCGGGGAGGACTATGGCTACACCTTC. The full variable domain, completed using reference TRBV18 and TRBJ1-2, is NAGVMQNPRHLVRRRGQEARLRCSPMKGHSHVYWYRQLPEEGLKFMVYLQKENIIDESGMPKERFSAEFPKEGPSILRIQQVVRGDSAAYFCASSPPSGEDYGYTFGSGTRLTVV.